The 32 T cell receptor beta chains below were found in one sample sequenced in a study of blood T cell repertoires in COVID-19. TCRdb's table, derived via immunoSEQ multiplex PCR, lists solely in-frame clones and lacks some. Of 120,000 or so clones detected, over 75% appear once; the ten largest clones hold 4% to 5.5%. The sample comprised peripheral blood. These receptors were taken from a woman in her sixties or seventies with acute or convalescent COVID-19.

The gene calls are TRBV21-1 and TRBJ2-7; TRBD1 is the table's D call, not checked against the DNA. TRBV21-1 is reported as a pseudogene. The CDR3 sequence is 17 residues long. The CDR3 sequence is CASSVRDRVVPRYEQYF. As DNA, the CDR3 is TGTGCCAGCAGCGTCCGGGACAGGGTCGTTCCTCGCTACGAGCAGTACTTC.

The chain carries TRBV2 and TRBJ2-3; 8 bases are shared with TRBD2. This CDR3 region has 14 residues. V lost 7 bases, J lost 4 bases, and 7 bases stayed unmatched. Germline CDR1 reads SNHLY; CDR2 reads FYNNEI. DNA of the CDR3: TGTGCCAGCAATCGGGGGGGTAGGTCAGATACGCAGTATTTT. The encoded protein is CASNRGGRSDTQYF.

This clone showed up just once. The gene calls are TRBV2 and TRBJ1-4; maybe TRBD1 (6 bases). CDR1 and CDR2 (germline): SNHLY, FYNNEI. The CDR3 runs to 13 residues. V was cut by 11 bases and J by 2 bases, with 12 bases left in between. The DNA of the CDR3 is TGTGCCGGTAAACAGGGTACTAATGAAAAACTGTTTTTT. Its translation is CAGKQGTNEKLFF.

This clone was found a few times. The gene calls are TRBV19 and TRBJ2-2; no reliable D call. V was shortened by 4 bases and J by 1 base, with 7 bases between the two germline ends. The V gene's germline CDR1 is LNHDA and CDR2 SQIVND (reference sequence). The CDR3 runs to 14 residues. CDR3 in amino acids: CASSKQVNTGELFF. CDR3 coding DNA: TGTGCCAGTAGTAAACAAGTGAACACCGGGGAGCTGTTTTTT.

J is TRBJ1-4 and V is TRBV5-6; no reliable D call. The germline gives CDR1 SGHDT, CDR2 YYEEEE. This CDR3 is built from 13 residues. The V end lost 4 bases, the J end lost 10 bases, and 14 bases lay between the germline ends. The DNA of the CDR3 is TGTGCCAGCAGCGCTCGCCGGGATATAAAACTGTTTTTT. Protein: CASSARRDIKLFF.

CDR3 protein: CATSRDPTRGTDHGYTF. The DNA for the CDR3 is TGTGCCACCAGCAGAGATCCCACACGCGGGACAGACCATGGCTACACCTTC. V gene TRBV15 combines with J gene TRBJ1-2; TRBD1 matches at 7 bases. Germline V gene lookup returns CDR1 LNHNV and CDR2 YYDKDF (reference sequence). With 0 bases clipped from V and 6 bases from J, the junction kept 13 bases outside the gene matches. CDR3 size: 17 residues.

The V gene is TRBV11-3, the J gene TRBJ1-2, with TRBD1 matching over 7 bases. This CDR3 spans 13 amino acids. The V segment lost 5 bases and the J segment 8 bases; nucleotides outside the gene matches: 8. The germline V gene encodes CDR1 SGHNT and CDR2 YENEEA. CDR3 in DNA: TGTGCCAGCAGCACCCGACAGGGTCTCGGCTACACCTTC. Its protein product is CASSTRQGLGYTF.

The chain carries TRBV29-1 and TRBJ1-2; no clear D gene. Per germline, CDR1 SQVTM and CDR2 ANQGSEA. The CDR3 consists of 11 residues. Trimming cost V 7 bases and J 3 bases, with 9 bases left between them. CDR3 bases: TGCAGCGCTTTCATAGACTATGGCTACACCTTC. Translating it yields CSAFIDYGYTF.

This rearrangement joins TRBV4-3 to TRBJ1-2; 7 nucleotides align to TRBD1. V trimming: 1 base; J trimming: 8 bases; junction bases outside the gene matches: 13. The germline V gene encodes CDR1 LGHNA and CDR2 YSLEER. This CDR3 contains 16 residues. CDR3 residues: CASSQAAPTGIRGYTF. The DNA of the CDR3 is TGCGCCAGCAGCCAAGCTGCCCCGACAGGGATTCGGGGCTACACCTTC.

The J gene is TRBJ1-1, the V gene TRBV6-5, with a weak D call TRBD1 (5 bases). V shed 7 bases and J shed 0 bases, with 9 bases lying between them. Germline CDR1 is MNHEY and CDR2 is SVGAGI. The CDR3 extends over 13 amino acids. The CDR3 spells CASTPTVNTEAFF. The CDR3 bases are TGTGCCAGCACCCCGACAGTGAACACTGAAGCTTTCTTT.

The CDR3 protein is CSARRLQETQYF. The CDR3 bases are TGCAGCGCCCGGCGGTTACAAGAGACCCAGTACTTC. The chain links TRBV29-1 to TRBJ2-5; D is ambiguous. The CDR3 extends over 12 amino acids. Germline lookup yields CDR1 SQVTM and CDR2 ANQGSEA. Trimming removed 7 bases from V and 2 bases from J, with 11 bases in between.

V and J are TRBV11-2 and TRBJ1-2, with D perhaps matching TRBD1 (5 bases). Germline values: CDR1 SGHAT, CDR2 FQNNGV. Trimming took 5 bases from V and 4 from J, leaving 17 bases between them. The CDR3 runs to 15 residues. For the CDR3, the DNA is TGTGCCAGCAGCGTTAGCTCAGGGTTTGGCTATGGCTACACCTTC. Its translation: CASSVSSGFGYGYTF.

The rearrangement joins TRBV7-7 to TRBJ1-6; D remains ambiguous. The CDR3 loop spans 13 amino acids. From germline, CDR1 is SSHAT and CDR2 FNYEAQ (reference sequence). Trimming took off 5 bases at V and 9 bases at J, with 11 bases between the two ends. CDR3 bases: TGTGCCAGCAGCCCCGACTTTATTTCACCCCTCCACTTT. Amino acids: CASSPDFISPLHF.

This chain links TRBV4-3 with TRBJ2-1, with TRBD2 matching over 11 bases. CDR1 is LGHNA and CDR2 is YSLEER in the germline V gene. The CDR3 is 16 residues long. V gave up 5 bases and J gave up 9 bases; unmatched junction bases: 12. CDR3 in amino acids: CASSARTSGGGREQFF. The CDR3 nucleotides read TGCGCCAGCAGCGCCCGAACTAGCGGGGGAGGTCGTGAGCAGTTCTTC.

The chain combines TRBV7-2 with TRBJ2-7; D unclear. This CDR3 contains 13 residues. V gave up 1 base and J gave up 3 bases, with 7 bases separating them. CDR1 is SGHTA and CDR2 is FQGNSA in the germline V gene. This CDR3 is CASSLVPGYEQYV. The CDR3 DNA reads TGTGCCAGCAGCTTAGTTCCCGGCTACGAGCAGTACGTC.

The chain carries TRBV10-2 and TRBJ2-1, with 12 bases identical to TRBD2. The CDR3 covers 15 residues. Trimming at V came to 5 bases and at J to 6 bases, leaving 5 bases not matched to a gene. Germline V gives CDR1 WSHSY, CDR2 SAAADI. The CDR3 is CASSTPSGGANEQFF. The CDR3 DNA reads as TGCGCCAGCAGTACTCCTAGCGGGGGGGCCAATGAGCAGTTCTTC.

The rearrangement uses TRBV5-1 and TRBJ2-7; tentative D call: TRBD2 (7 bases). CDR3 length: 13 residues. V gave up 3 bases and J gave up 5 bases, with 12 bases separating them. Germline V gives CDR1 SGHRS, CDR2 YFSETQ. The CDR3 sequence is CASSWEGGDEQYV. The CDR3 region has the DNA TGCGCCAGCAGCTGGGAGGGGGGCGACGAGCAGTACGTC.

This clone has only a few counts. The V call is TRBV15, the J call TRBJ1-2; 7 bases line up with TRBD1. V was clipped by 0 bases and J by 3 bases; unmatched bases: 4. The CDR3 has 15 amino acids. Germline V gene data show CDR1 as LNHNV and CDR2 as YYDKDF (reference sequence). The DNA of the CDR3 is TGTGCCACCAGCAGAGACAAGGGGGCGGACTATGGCTACACCTTC. Translation gives CATSRDKGADYGYTF.

The V and J genes are TRBV6-2 or TRBV6-3 and TRBJ2-5, with TRBD2 as a possible D gene (5 bases). V was shortened by 0 bases and J by 9 bases, with 20 bases between the two germline ends. CDR3 length equals 16 residues. Germline V lookup: CDR1 MNHEY, CDR2 SVGEGT. The CDR3 reads CASSYSRVRDQKAQYF. The CDR3 DNA is TGTGCCAGCAGTTACTCGAGGGTCAGAGACCAAAAGGCCCAGTACTTC.

The chain joins TRBV16 to TRBJ1-2; D gene ambiguous. The V end lost 2 bases, the J end lost 3 bases, and 16 bases lay between the germline ends. CDR3 length: 16 residues. CDR1 KGHSY and CDR2 FQNENV come from the germline V gene. The CDR3 here is CASSQIVSRGYYGYTF. In DNA, the CDR3 is TGTGCCAGCAGCCAAATAGTCTCCCGAGGGTACTATGGCTACACCTTC.

The CDR3 DNA is TGTGCCAGCAGCTTAACGTCCGGGCGGGGGTACACAGATACGCAGTATTTT. This translates into CASSLTSGRGYTDTQYF. The chain has TRBV7-3 and TRBJ2-3; TRBD2 agrees at 7 bases. Trimming cost V 0 bases and J 2 bases; bases outside gene matches: 8. The CDR3 has 17 residues. Per germline, CDR1 SGHTA and CDR2 FQGTGA.

The chain combines TRBV11-2 with TRBJ1-2; D call uncertain. Germline V gene lookup returns CDR1 SGHAT and CDR2 FQNNGV. Trimming removed 5 bases at V and 7 bases at J, with 17 bases between. The CDR3 contains 14 residues. The CDR3 sequence is CASSPDALLGGYTF. In DNA form, the CDR3 reads TGTGCCAGCAGCCCCGATGCCCTTCTAGGTGGCTACACCTTC.

This clone was counted only a few times. The chain couples TRBV7-2 to TRBJ1-1; TRBD1 matches at 7 bases. Losses at the gene ends were 6 bases for V and 0 bases for J; bases not matched to a gene: 7. The CDR3 consists of 15 residues. CDR1 and CDR2 (germline): SGHTA, FQGNSA. Here the CDR3 DNA reads TGTGCCAGCAGGCTTGGGGACAGAGTGAACACTGAAGCTTTCTTT. Its translation: CASRLGDRVNTEAFF.

The chain combines TRBV5-1 with TRBJ2-1, with TRBD2 identical over 11 bases. The CDR3 sequence is 19 residues long. Trimming took 5 bases from V and 0 from J; bases not matched to a gene: 13. Per the germline V gene, CDR1 is SGHRS and CDR2 is YFSETQ. CDR3 bases: TGCGCCAGCAGTCCGACCGGGACTAGCGGTGGAGCCTCCTACAATGAGCAGTTCTTC. Translation gives CASSPTGTSGGASYNEQFF.

This clone was found once. This chain joins TRBV5-1 and TRBJ2-3; tentative D call: TRBD1 (5 bases). V lost 4 bases, J lost 0 bases, and 12 bases lay in between. Looked up from germline, CDR1 is SGHRS and CDR2 is YFSETQ. This CDR3 has 15 residues. This CDR3 reads CASSPGSVSTDTQYF. CDR3 DNA sequence: TGCGCCAGCAGCCCAGGGTCGGTTAGCACAGATACGCAGTATTTT. The full variable domain, rest sourced from reference TRBV5-1 and TRBJ2-3, is KAGVTQTPRYLIKTRGQQVTLSCSPISGHRSVSWYQQTPGQGLQFLFEYFSETQRNKGNFPGRFSGRQFSNSRSEMNVSTLELGDSALYLCASSPGSVSTDTQYFGPGTRLTVL.

The chain couples TRBV11-3 to TRBJ2-7, with 7 bases aligning to TRBD2. J lost 6 bases, V lost 5 bases, and 4 bases had no gene match. This CDR3 has 12 residues. Germline V gene lookup returns CDR1 SGHNT and CDR2 YENEEA. The CDR3 DNA reads as TGTGCCAGCAGCCAAGGACTAGGCGAGCAGTACTTC. It specifies CASSQGLGEQYF.

This clone was counted a single time. V usage is TRBV19 and J usage is TRBJ2-6; 11 bases line up with TRBD2. Trimming cost V 3 bases and J 1 base; bases outside gene matches: 8. Germline loops: CDR1 LNHDA, CDR2 SQIVND (reference sequence). The CDR3 runs to 19 residues. The CDR3 loop is CASSISGGALLSGANVLTF. The CDR3 region has the DNA TGTGCCAGTAGTATTAGCGGGGGGGCCCTATTATCTGGGGCCAACGTCCTGACTTTC.

This clone occurred once. The chain employs TRBV29-1 and TRBJ1-3, with 7 bases aligning to TRBD1. Per the germline V gene, CDR1 is SQVTM and CDR2 is ANQGSEA. This CDR3 is built from 14 residues. After removal of 3 bases from V and 6 bases from J, the junction contained 8 bases not matched to a gene. The CDR3 reads CSVETGKIPNTIYF. DNA of the CDR3: TGCAGCGTTGAGACAGGGAAAATCCCAAACACCATATATTTT.

The chain employs TRBV9 and TRBJ1-5; the D gene is possibly TRBD1 (6 bases). V shed 0 bases and J shed 2 bases, with 6 bases lying between them. The CDR3 covers 14 residues. Germline V gene data show CDR1 as SGDLS and CDR2 as YYNGEE. The CDR3 reads CASSVGQGNQPQHF. The CDR3 DNA sequence: TGTGCCAGCAGCGTAGGACAGGGCAATCAGCCCCAGCATTTT. The full variable domain, rest sourced from reference TRBV9 and TRBJ1-5, is DSGVTQTPKHLITATGQRVTLRCSPRSGDLSVYWYQQSLDQGLQFLIQYYNGEERAKGNILERFSAQQFPDLHSELNLSSLELGDSALYFCASSVGQGNQPQHFGDGTRLSIL.

The chain couples TRBV5-1 to TRBJ1-4, with D possibly matching TRBD1 (6 bases). This CDR3 is built from 14 residues. Germline assignment: CDR1 SGHRS and CDR2 YFSETQ. Trimming stripped 4 bases from V and 10 bases from J, with 17 bases between. CDR3 sequence (DNA): TGCGCCAGCAGCGAAGGAGAGACAGGAGCAAAACTGTTTTTT. It encodes CASSEGETGAKLFF.

V usage is TRBV7-2 and J usage is TRBJ1-1; 12 bases are a match to TRBD1. The germline gives CDR1 SGHTA, CDR2 FQGNSA. The CDR3 has 18 residues. V was clipped by 5 bases and J by 1 base; unmatched bases: 11. In DNA form, the CDR3 reads TGTGCCAGCAGCCCATCAGGGACAGGGGGCGAGAGGAACACTGAAGCTTTCTTT. Its translation: CASSPSGTGGERNTEAFF.

This chain connects TRBV7-2 to TRBJ2-2, with a possible D match to TRBD2 (6 bases). This CDR3 is built from 15 residues. The V end lost 2 bases, the J end lost 7 bases, and 14 bases lay between the germline ends. The germline V gene has CDR1 SGHTA and CDR2 FQGNSA. CDR3 bases: TGTGCCAGCAGCTTACAGGGTCTCGGGGGCGGGGAGCTGTTTTTT. Translating it yields CASSLQGLGGGELFF.